This paragraph reports one T cell receptor beta chain. Its target is unknown. Produced via immunoSEQ multiplex PCR; TCRdb's table is partial and in-frame only. This table holds more than 75,000 clones, 86% found once. Trimming removed 3 bases from V and 6 bases from J, with 14 bases in between. Germline assignment: CDR1 SGHVS and CDR2 FQNEAQ. CDR3 length equals 14 residues. Autoimmune disease history or systemic immunosuppression disqualified patients. The data were taken from a study of OX40 agonist ivuxolimab in advanced cancers. In the study overall: Two cutaneous melanoma patients and one hepatocellular carcinoma patient, three in all, had partial responses.

Study results and caveats: Which antigen the expanded peripheral T cells recognized is unknown. Some nonresponders likewise displayed low normalized T-cell clonal expansion.

The sample in question was CD4+ or CD8+ T cells sorted from blood, obtained in a trial of the OX40 agonist ivuxolimab. This receptor was identified in an adult with an advanced solid tumor such as melanoma, head and neck, liver or kidney cancer. The rearrangement uses TRBV7-8 and TRBJ1-2; D is perhaps TRBD1 (6 bases). The CDR3 DNA is TGTGCCAGCAGCTTTAACCCGACAGGCGATGGCTACACCTTC. Its protein is CASSFNPTGDGYTF.